This T cell receptor (beta chain) was identified during a study of CD8 T cells in Susac syndrome. V was trimmed by 1 base and J by 13 bases, leaving 16 bases between them. From germline, CDR1 is SGHDN and CDR2 FVKESK. This CDR3 spans 13 amino acids. An amount of RNA that ranged from roughly 0.5 to 1 ug was reverse transcribed with random hexamers. TCRdb reprocessed the immunoSEQ multiplex PCR reads with MiXCR, giving one entry per CDR3 protein. In the table there are some 150,000 distinct CDR3 sequences, 94% of which are singletons. TEMRA cells were FACS-enriched, and CD8+ and CD4+ T cells were isolated negatively.

The chain employs TRBV14 and TRBJ1-2; weak D call: TRBD1 (6 bases). The specimen was CD4+ T cells from PBMCs. The sequence derives from a human donor in good health. In nucleotides, the CDR3 is TGTGCCAGCAGCCAAGTCGAGGGGGTTCGCGTCACCTTC. Amino acid sequence: CASSQVEGVRVTF.